This T cell receptor (beta chain) stems from a study of blood T cell repertoires in COVID-19. Study overall: The cDNA or gDNA used as material had been derived from T cells, B-cell-depleted T cells, or PBMCs.

Per the study methods: Nucleated cell number was recorded as an estimate derived from reference gene primer amplification. Clones were read by immunoSEQ multiplex PCR, and TCRdb kept only the in-frame ones, dropping some. Clone size and the V and J calls come from that table; the DNA yielded D and trimming. The sample records more than 110,000 clones, 86% being singletons. From germline, CDR1 is LGHDT and CDR2 YNNKEL (reference sequence). The length of the CDR3 is 13 residues. Trimming shortened V by 6 bases and J by 2 bases, and 11 bases separated the two germline ends. Symptom resolution, clearance, or two negative PCRs marked the recovered donors of Cohort 3.

Sample: PBMCs or T cells enriched from blood (not recorded which). This clonotype was sampled from a man aged 45-60 years who had recovered from COVID-19. The chain is built from TRBV3-1 (or the pseudogene TRBV3-2) and TRBJ2-7; D remains ambiguous. CDR3 region: CASSLDWTYEQYF. In nucleotides, the CDR3 is TGTGCCAGCAGTCTCGACTGGACCTACGAGCAGTACTTC.